These 17 T cell receptor beta chains came from one sample sequenced in a study of shared clonotypes between healthy human individuals. Method: immunoSEQ multiplex PCR; TCRdb's copy keeps in-frame clones and lacks some. Altogether under 2,000,000 clones are present, about 95% being singletons, with the ten largest covering less than 1.5%. The naive CD8 subset, CD45RO-negative cells positively selected for CCR7, excluded terminally differentiated effector memory CD45RA+ cells. The sequencing input was naive CD8+ T cells sorted from blood. The receptor set was obtained from a man between 18 and 35 years old in good health.

This clone was observed once. The chain links TRBV5-1 to TRBJ2-5; D unclear. V was shortened by 1 base and J by 0 bases, with 13 bases between the two germline ends. Germline loops: CDR1 SGHRS, CDR2 YFSETQ. The CDR3 is 16 residues long. CDR3 DNA sequence: TGCGCCAGCAGCTTGTCGAGCGCGAGATACCAAGAGACCCAGTACTTC. This codes for CASSLSSARYQETQYF. Drawing the rest from reference TRBV5-1 and TRBJ2-5, the complete variable domain is KAGVTQTPRYLIKTRGQQVTLSCSPISGHRSVSWYQQTPGQGLQFLFEYFSETQRNKGNFPGRFSGRQFSNSRSEMNVSTLELGDSALYLCASSLSSARYQETQYFGPGTRLLVL.

The chain has TRBV7-9 and TRBJ2-3, with D tentatively TRBD2 (6 bases). Deletions cut 5 bases from V and 11 bases from J, with 14 bases between. This CDR3 is 12 amino acids long. Germline-derived CDR1 and CDR2 are SEHNR and FQNEAQ (reference sequence). CDR3 in amino acids: CASSPQGLKQYF. Here the CDR3 DNA reads TGTGCCAGCAGCCCTCAGGGACTTAAGCAGTATTTT.

The chain couples TRBV6-5 to TRBJ1-6; no firm D call. V lost 6 bases to trimming and J lost 4 bases, with 13 bases between them. CDR3 length equals 15 residues. Germline loops: CDR1 MNHEY, CDR2 SVGAGI. CDR3 nucleotide sequence: TGTGCCAGCAGCAAGAGGCAGAAATATAATTCACCCCTCCACTTT. Protein sequence: CASSKRQKYNSPLHF.

The chain is built from TRBV5-1 and TRBJ2-2; 9 bases are shared with TRBD1. The CDR3 extends over 15 amino acids. The V and J ends lost 5 bases and 3 bases, in that order; junction bases with no gene match: 5. Germline V gene data show CDR1 as SGHRS and CDR2 as YFSETQ. The CDR3 nucleotides read TGCGCCAGCAGGACCTGGGACAGGGACACCGGGGAGCTGTTTTTT. It yields the protein CASRTWDRDTGELFF. Using reference TRBV5-1 and TRBJ2-2 for the parts outside the CDR3, the full variable domain is KAGVTQTPRYLIKTRGQQVTLSCSPISGHRSVSWYQQTPGQGLQFLFEYFSETQRNKGNFPGRFSGRQFSNSRSEMNVSTLELGDSALYLCASRTWDRDTGELFFGEGSRLTVL.

This clone was seen once. The chain combines TRBV7-2 with TRBJ2-7; D is uncertain. Trimming removed 1 base from V and 6 bases from J, with 10 bases in between. Germline values: CDR1 SGHTA, CDR2 FQGNSA. The CDR3 has 13 residues. DNA for the CDR3: TGTGCCAGCAGCTTAGTTCTGAGTTCCGAGCAGTACTTC. Translated: CASSLVLSSEQYF. Combining the CDR3 with reference TRBV7-2 and TRBJ2-7 gives the whole variable domain GAGVSQSPSNKVTEKGKDVELRCDPISGHTALYWYRQSLGQGLEFLIYFQGNSAPDKSGLPSDRFSAERTGGSVSTLTIQRTQQEDSAVYLCASSLVLSSEQYFGPGTRLTVT.

The V call is TRBV28, the J call TRBJ2-7, with D maybe TRBD1 (6 bases). The germline CDR1 and CDR2 sequences are MDHEN and SYDVKM. Between the trimmed V and J ends, which lost 6 bases and 1 base, there was a span of 13 bases. The CDR3 length is 14 residues. This CDR3 reads CASRPQGSSYEQYF. CDR3 nucleotide sequence: TGTGCCAGCAGACCACAGGGTTCTTCCTACGAGCAGTACTTC.

The chain employs TRBV27 and TRBJ2-7; D is perhaps TRBD1 (6 bases). Germline CDR1 is MNHEY and CDR2 is SMNVEV (reference sequence). The CDR3 extends over 15 amino acids. The V end was cut by 5 bases, the J end by 2 bases, with 16 bases between. CDR3 in DNA: TGTGCCAGCAGTCCAGAGGACAGTAGAGCCTACGAGCAGTACTTC. Its translation: CASSPEDSRAYEQYF.

V usage is TRBV6-1 and J usage is TRBJ1-4, with D hard to call. This CDR3 contains 15 residues. Germline loops: CDR1 MNHNS, CDR2 SASEGT. Trimming took 0 bases from V and 8 from J, leaving 13 bases between them. As DNA, the CDR3 is TGTGCCAGCAGTGAAGCGATTACGGATCACGAAAAACTGTTTTTT. Amino acid sequence: CASSEAITDHEKLFF.

For this clone: Other DNA sequences in the same sample also yield this CDR3. This sequence joins TRBV9 and TRBJ2-3; 7 nucleotides agree with TRBD2. J lost 0 bases, V lost 1 base, and 2 bases had no gene match. The length of the CDR3 is 15 residues. Germline-derived CDR1 and CDR2 are SGDLS and YYNGEE. The CDR3 DNA reads TGTGCCAGCAGCGTAAGCGGGACCAGCACAGATACGCAGTATTTT. Translated: CASSVSGTSTDTQYF.

This rearrangement joins TRBV10-2 to TRBJ2-5; the D gene is possibly TRBD1 (5 bases). The CDR3 consists of 14 residues. Germline CDR1 is WSHSY and CDR2 is SAAADI. The ends were cut back, 0 bases at V and 3 bases at J, with 8 bases in the middle. The CDR3: CASSESEGEETQYF. The CDR3 DNA is TGCGCCAGCAGTGAGTCGGAAGGGGAAGAGACCCAGTACTTC.

V usage is TRBV4-1 and J usage is TRBJ2-2; D is ambiguous. V was clipped by 0 bases and J by 8 bases, with 19 bases between them. This CDR3 has 17 residues. Germline V gives CDR1 MGHRA, CDR2 YSYEKL. The CDR3 DNA sequence: TGCGCCAGCAGCCAAGAAGGAGTTATGAGTCTTTGGGGGGAGCTGTTTTTT. Its translation: CASSQEGVMSLWGELFF.

Only one count was recorded for this clone. This chain uses TRBV4-1 with TRBJ2-7; TRBD1 or TRBD2 may be the D gene (5 bases each). The CDR3 runs to 16 residues. The V gene's germline CDR1 is MGHRA and CDR2 YSYEKL. V was shortened by 0 bases and J by 1 base, with 13 bases between the two germline ends. The CDR3 nucleotides are TGCGCCAGCAGCCAAGAGACCGGGGCTTGGTCCTACGAGCAGTACTTC. Encoded protein: CASSQETGAWSYEQYF.

J is TRBJ2-5 and V is TRBV7-6; TRBD2 agrees at 16 bases. Trimming cost V 10 bases and J 2 bases; bases outside gene matches: 13. CDR1 is SGHVS and CDR2 is FNYEAQ in the germline V gene. This CDR3 is 18 amino acids long. CDR3 amino acids: CATQGLAGGPAIQETQYF. As DNA, the CDR3 is TGTGCCACCCAGGGACTAGCGGGAGGGCCGGCGATACAAGAGACCCAGTACTTC.

This chain joins TRBV27 and TRBJ2-1, with 10 bases identical to TRBD2. The CDR3 totals 15 residues. V lost 6 bases, J lost 4 bases, and 6 bases stayed unmatched. Germline values: CDR1 MNHEY, CDR2 SMNVEV (reference sequence). The CDR3 protein is CASRVTSGVYNEQFF. The CDR3 DNA is TGTGCCAGCAGGGTAACTAGCGGGGTTTACAATGAGCAGTTCTTC.

The chain links TRBV11-2 to TRBJ2-7; the match to TRBD1 covers 8 bases. Germline CDR1 and CDR2: SGHAT and FQNNGV. The length of the CDR3 is 13 residues. V shed 5 bases, J shed 2 bases, and the junction held 2 bases outside the gene matches. The DNA of the CDR3 is TGTGCCAGCAGCGTGGGACAGGCCTACGAGCAGTACTTC. Encoded protein: CASSVGQAYEQYF.

The CDR3 spells CASSLKRTDYYGYTF. The CDR3, as DNA: TGTGCCAGCTCACTCAAACGGACCGATTACTATGGCTACACCTTC. The chain is built from TRBV18 and TRBJ1-2; D remains ambiguous. Germline-derived CDR1 and CDR2 are KGHSH and LQKENI. This CDR3 has 15 residues. V was cut by 4 bases and J by 3 bases, with 15 bases left in between. The full variable domain, in which reference TRBV18 and TRBJ1-2 provide the parts outside the CDR3, is NAGVMQNPRHLVRRRGQEARLRCSPMKGHSHVYWYRQLPEEGLKFMVYLQKENIIDESGMPKERFSAEFPKEGPSILRIQQVVRGDSAAYFCASSLKRTDYYGYTFGSGTRLTVV.

The J gene is TRBJ2-1, the V gene TRBV29-1; 7 positions agree with TRBD2. The CDR3 has 13 residues. J was trimmed by 4 bases and V by 5 bases; bases with no gene match: 5. The germline V gene encodes CDR1 SQVTM and CDR2 ANQGSEA. The CDR3 nucleotides read TGCAGCGTTCCATCGGGGGGTTACAATGAGCAGTTCTTC. This sequence encodes CSVPSGGYNEQFF.